This T cell receptor (beta chain) was documented in a study of cytomegalovirus exposure and HLA in healthy donors. The V and J ends lost 6 bases and 5 bases respectively, with 13 bases between them. The CDR3 sequence is 13 residues long. The V gene's germline CDR1 is SNHLY and CDR2 FYNNEI. Regarding the study as a whole: Sequencing artifact likely explains a cluster of highly shared sequence variants.

This clone has just a few counts. Its antigen is not known. Primers for the PCR totalled 60 Vbeta and 13 Jbeta. The assay was immunoSEQ multiplex PCR, and TCRdb's table has in-frame clones only and misses some. The repertoire holds 75,000 to 100,000 clones, with around 81% as singletons. Sequencing was performed on PBMCs. The source of this sequence is a man aged 35-49 years in good health and CMV-seropositive. This chain links TRBV2 with TRBJ2-5; tentative D call: TRBD1 (5 bases). The CDR3 region is CASSKRGAETQYF. The CDR3 bases are TGTGCCAGCAGCAAAAGGGGCGCTGAGACCCAGTACTTC.